The sequence of this T cell receptor (beta chain) was determined in a study of radiotherapy plus CTLA-4 blockade in lung cancer. The overall study: Around 20% of enrolled patients responded objectively, and approximately 30% had disease control. The study's findings and limits: Following radiotherapy plus ipilimumab, tumor-derived TCR clones expanded in the blood. Among reported predictors of response, early blood T cell clone dynamics with interferon-beta performed best.

Trimming at V came to 3 bases and at J to 4 bases, leaving 6 bases not matched to a gene. CDR3 length: 15 residues. The germline CDR1 and CDR2 sequences are SGDLS and YYNGEE. Points on this clone: Its antigen is not known.

Receiving focal radiation plus CTLA-4 blockade with ipilimumab were patients who had chemo-refractory metastatic non-small-cell lung cancer. Sequencing was performed with immunoSEQ multiplex PCR; in TCRdb, only in-frame clones are kept and a portion is missing. The repertoire includes about 98,000 clones, around four fifths of them detected once, and 3% to 3.5% sits in the top ten. This rearrangement joins TRBV9 to TRBJ2-7, with 11 bases fitting TRBD2. Sequences were derived from peripheral blood, sampled from a patient treated with radiotherapy plus ipilimumab. This clonotype was obtained from a human donor with non-small cell lung cancer who had a partial response to radiotherapy plus ipilimumab. CDR3: CASSAGLAAEYEQYF. CDR3 nucleotide sequence: TGTGCCAGCAGCGCGGGACTAGCGGCCGAATACGAGCAGTACTTC.